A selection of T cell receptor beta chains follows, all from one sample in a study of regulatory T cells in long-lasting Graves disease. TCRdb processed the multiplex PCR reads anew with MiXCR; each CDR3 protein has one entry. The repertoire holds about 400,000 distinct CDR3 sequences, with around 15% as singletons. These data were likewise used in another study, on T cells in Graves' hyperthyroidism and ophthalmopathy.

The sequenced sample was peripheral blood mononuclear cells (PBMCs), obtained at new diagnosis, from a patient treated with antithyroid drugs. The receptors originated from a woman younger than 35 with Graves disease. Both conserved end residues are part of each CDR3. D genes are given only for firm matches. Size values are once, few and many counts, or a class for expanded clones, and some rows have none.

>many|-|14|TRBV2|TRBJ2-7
CASVGLVSSYEQYF
TGTGCCAGTGTAGGATTGGTATCTTCCTACGAGCAGTACTTC
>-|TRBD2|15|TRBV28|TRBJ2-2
CASRLSGRDAGELFF
TGTGCCAGCAGGCTGAGCGGGAGGGACGCCGGGGAGCTGTTTTTT
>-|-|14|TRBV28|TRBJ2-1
CASSSWTDSYEQFF
TGTGCCAGCAGTTCCTGGACAGACTCCTACGAGCAGTTCTTC
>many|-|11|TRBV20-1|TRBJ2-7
CSAPTTAEQYF
TGCAGTGCTCCGACAACAGCCGAGCAGTACTTC
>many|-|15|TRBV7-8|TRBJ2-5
CASSPRDIRGETQYF
TGTGCCAGCAGCCCTAGGGACATCCGAGGAGAGACCCAGTACTTC
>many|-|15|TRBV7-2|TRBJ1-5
CASSLEGRRNQPQHF
TGTGCCAGCAGCTTAGAGGGCAGGCGAAATCAGCCCCAGCATTTT
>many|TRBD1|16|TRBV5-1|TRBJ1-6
CASSSDYRDRTSPLHF
TGCGCCAGCAGCTCCGATTACCGGGACAGAACATCACCCCTCCACTTT
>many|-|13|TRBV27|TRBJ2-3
CASLKRSTDTQYF
TGTGCCAGCTTAAAGCGGAGCACAGATACGCAGTATTTT
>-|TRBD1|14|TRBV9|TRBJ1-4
CASSVGNRGEKLFF
TGTGCCAGCAGCGTAGGCAACAGGGGAGAAAAACTGTTTTTT
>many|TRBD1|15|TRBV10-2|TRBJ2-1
CASSGGRGTYNGQFF
TGCGCCAGCAGTGGGGGCAGGGGGACCTACAATGGGCAGTTCTTC
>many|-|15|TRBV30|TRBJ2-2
CAWRRGTRGTGELFF
TGTGCCTGGAGGCGAGGGACCAGGGGAACCGGGGAGCTGTTTTTT
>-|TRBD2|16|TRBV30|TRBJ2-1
CAYDGTSGSMYNEQFF
TGTGCCTACGACGGGACTAGCGGGAGTATGTACAATGAGCAGTTCTTC
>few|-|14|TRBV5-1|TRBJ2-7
CASSSQGTDYEQYF
TGCGCCAGCAGCAGCCAAGGGACTGATTACGAGCAGTACTTC
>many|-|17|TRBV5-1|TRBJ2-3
CASSLGATYPNRDTQYF
TGCGCCAGCAGCTTGGGGGCTACCTACCCGAACAGAGATACGCAGTATTTT
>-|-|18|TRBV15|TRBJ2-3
CATSRDGGTLGAPDTQYF
TGTGCCACCAGCAGAGATGGGGGGACTCTGGGGGCCCCAGATACGCAGTATTTT
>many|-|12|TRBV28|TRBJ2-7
CASADRAYEQYF
TGTGCCAGCGCTGACAGAGCCTACGAGCAGTACTTC
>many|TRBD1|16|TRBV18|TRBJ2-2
CASSPPTGTNTGELFF
TGTGCCAGCTCACCACCGACAGGGACCAACACCGGGGAGCTGTTTTTT
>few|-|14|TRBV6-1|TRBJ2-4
CASSERGPGDIQYF
TGTGCCAGCAGTGAAAGGGGGCCGGGGGACATTCAGTACTTC
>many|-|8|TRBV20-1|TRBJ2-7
CTFYEQYF
TGCACTTTCTACGAGCAGTACTTC
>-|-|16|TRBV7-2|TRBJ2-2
CASSPLIGAPGGELFF
TGTGCCAGCAGCCCTCTAATCGGCGCTCCGGGCGGGGAGCTGTTTTTT
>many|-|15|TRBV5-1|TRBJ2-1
CASSLSRGIYNEQFF
TGCGCCAGCAGCTTGTCTCGCGGGATCTACAATGAGCAGTTCTTC
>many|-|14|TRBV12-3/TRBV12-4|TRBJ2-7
CASTRVRGTYEQYF
TGTGCCAGCACCCGAGTCAGGGGAACCTACGAGCAGTACTTC
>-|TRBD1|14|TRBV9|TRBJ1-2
CAIDLQGACYGYTF
TGTGCCATAGACCTACAGGGGGCCTGTTATGGCTACACCTTC
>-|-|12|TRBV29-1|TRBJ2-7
CSVETGDVEQYF
TGCAGCGTTGAGACGGGGGACGTTGAGCAGTACTTC
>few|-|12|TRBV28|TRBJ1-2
CPPREVNYGYTF
TGCCCCCCGAGAGAAGTGAACTATGGCTACACCTTC
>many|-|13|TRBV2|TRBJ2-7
CASSESGFSEQYF
TGTGCCAGCAGTGAATCAGGATTCTCCGAGCAGTACTTC
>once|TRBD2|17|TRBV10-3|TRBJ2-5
CAIMKAGTSGSVETQYF
TGTGCCATCATGAAGGCCGGGACTAGCGGGAGTGTCGAGACCCAGTACTTC
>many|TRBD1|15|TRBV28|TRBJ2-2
CASTSGTGETGELFF
TGTGCCAGCACTTCCGGGACAGGGGAAACCGGGGAGCTGTTTTTT
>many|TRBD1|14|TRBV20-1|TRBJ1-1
CSASSTGGLTEAFF
TGCAGTGCTAGTAGTACAGGGGGCTTAACTGAAGCTTTCTTT
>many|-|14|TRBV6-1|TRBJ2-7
CASSTSSKRYEQYF
TGTGCCAGCAGCACTAGTTCCAAGCGCTACGAGCAGTACTTC
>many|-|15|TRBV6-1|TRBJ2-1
CASRKAARESNEQFF
TGTGCCAGCAGGAAAGCAGCGCGAGAATCTAATGAGCAGTTCTTC
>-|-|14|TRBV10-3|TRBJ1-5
CATMTGGTNQPQHF
TGTGCCACCATGACGGGGGGGACCAATCAGCCCCAGCATTTT
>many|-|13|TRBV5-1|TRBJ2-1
CASSLDGAGEQFF
TGCGCCAGCAGCTTGGACGGGGCGGGTGAGCAGTTCTTC
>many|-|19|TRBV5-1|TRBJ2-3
CASSNGGGSSWVGTDTQYF
TGCGCCAGCAGCAATGGAGGGGGCAGCTCGTGGGTCGGCACAGATACGCAGTATTTT
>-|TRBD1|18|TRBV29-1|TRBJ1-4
CSVEERDRDWRVNEKLFF
TGCAGCGTTGAAGAACGGGACAGGGATTGGAGAGTTAATGAAAAACTGTTTTTT
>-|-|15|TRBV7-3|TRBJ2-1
CASSLRDKGSDEQFF
TGTGCCAGCAGCTTACGGGACAAGGGATCGGATGAGCAGTTCTTC
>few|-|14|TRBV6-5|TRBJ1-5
CASSYRGGNQPQHF
TGTGCCAGCAGTTACAGGGGTGGCAATCAGCCCCAGCATTTT
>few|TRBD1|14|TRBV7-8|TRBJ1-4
CASSRDRVGEKLFF
TGTGCCAGCAGCCGGGACAGGGTCGGAGAAAAACTGTTTTTT
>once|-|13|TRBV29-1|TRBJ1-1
CSVGGRLQGEAFF
TGCAGCGTTGGGGGCCGACTCCAGGGTGAAGCTTTCTTT
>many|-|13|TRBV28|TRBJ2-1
CASTERSYNEQFF
TGTGCCAGCACTGAGCGGTCCTACAATGAGCAGTTCTTC
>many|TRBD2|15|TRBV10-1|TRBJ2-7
CASTRTAGGSSEQYF
TGCGCCAGCACCCGGACGGCGGGCGGGAGCTCCGAGCAGTACTTC
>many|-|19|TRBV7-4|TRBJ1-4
CASSLEWQLECSTNEKLFF
TGTGCCAGCAGCTTAGAGTGGCAGCTAGAATGTTCGACTAATGAAAAACTGTTTTTT
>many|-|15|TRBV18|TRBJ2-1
CASSPDQGSYNEQFF
TGTGCCAGCTCACCTGATCAGGGCTCCTACAATGAGCAGTTCTTC
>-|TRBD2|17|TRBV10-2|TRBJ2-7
CASSESTSSGMWNEQYF
TGCGCCAGCAGTGAGTCCACATCTAGCGGGATGTGGAACGAGCAGTACTTC
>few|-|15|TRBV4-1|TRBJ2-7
CASSQDVGSSYEQYF
TGCGCCAGCAGCCAAGATGTTGGCAGTTCCTACGAGCAGTACTTC
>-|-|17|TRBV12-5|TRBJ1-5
CASGSQLAVGGNQPQHF
TGTGCTAGTGGTTCCCAGCTGGCTGTCGGCGGCAATCAGCCCCAGCATTTT
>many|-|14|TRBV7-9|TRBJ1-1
CASSLGGGYTEAFF
TGTGCCAGCAGCTTAGGAGGGGGTTATACTGAAGCTTTCTTT